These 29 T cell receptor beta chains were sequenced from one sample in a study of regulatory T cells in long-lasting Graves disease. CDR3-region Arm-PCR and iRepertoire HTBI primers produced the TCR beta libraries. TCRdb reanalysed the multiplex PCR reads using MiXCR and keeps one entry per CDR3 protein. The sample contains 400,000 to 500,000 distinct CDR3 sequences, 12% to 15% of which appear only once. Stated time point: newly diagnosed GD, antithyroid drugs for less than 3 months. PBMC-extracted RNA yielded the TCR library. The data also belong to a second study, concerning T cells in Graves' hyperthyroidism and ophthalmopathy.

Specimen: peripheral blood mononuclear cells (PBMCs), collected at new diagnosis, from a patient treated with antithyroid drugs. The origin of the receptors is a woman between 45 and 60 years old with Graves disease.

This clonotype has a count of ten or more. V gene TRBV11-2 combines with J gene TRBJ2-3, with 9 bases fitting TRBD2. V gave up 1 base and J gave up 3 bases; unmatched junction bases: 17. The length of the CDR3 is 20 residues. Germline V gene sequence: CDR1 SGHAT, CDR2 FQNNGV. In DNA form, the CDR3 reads TGTGCCAGCAGCTTAGTGGCCAGGGCGGGAAGTAGCGGGAGAACAGATACGCAGTATTTT. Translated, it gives CASSLVARAGSSGRTDTQYF. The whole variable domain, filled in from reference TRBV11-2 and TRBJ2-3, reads EAGVAQSPRYKIIEKRQSVAFWCNPISGHATLYWYQQILGQGPKLLIQFQNNGVVDDSQLPKDRFSAERLKGVDSTLKIQPAKLEDSAVYLCASSLVARAGSSGRTDTQYFGPGTRLTVL.

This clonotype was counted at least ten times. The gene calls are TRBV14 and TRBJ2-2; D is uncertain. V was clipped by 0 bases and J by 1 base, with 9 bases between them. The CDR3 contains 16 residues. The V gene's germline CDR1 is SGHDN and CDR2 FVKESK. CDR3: CASSQEVVVNTGELFF. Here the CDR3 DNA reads TGTGCCAGCAGCCAAGAGGTAGTAGTGAACACCGGGGAGCTGTTTTTT.

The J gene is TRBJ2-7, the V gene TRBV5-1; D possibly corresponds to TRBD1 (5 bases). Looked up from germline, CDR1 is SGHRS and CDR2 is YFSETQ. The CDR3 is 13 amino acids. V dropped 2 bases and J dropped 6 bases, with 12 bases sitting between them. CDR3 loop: CASSLPGHCEQYF. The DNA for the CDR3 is TGCGCCAGCAGCTTACCCGGACACTGCGAGCAGTACTTC.

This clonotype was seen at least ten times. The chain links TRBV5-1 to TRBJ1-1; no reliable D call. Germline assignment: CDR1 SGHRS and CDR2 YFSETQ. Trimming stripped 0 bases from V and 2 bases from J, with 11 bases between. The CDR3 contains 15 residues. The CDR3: CASSLGTGFNTEAFF. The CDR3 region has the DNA TGCGCCAGCAGCTTGGGTACGGGCTTTAACACTGAAGCTTTCTTT.

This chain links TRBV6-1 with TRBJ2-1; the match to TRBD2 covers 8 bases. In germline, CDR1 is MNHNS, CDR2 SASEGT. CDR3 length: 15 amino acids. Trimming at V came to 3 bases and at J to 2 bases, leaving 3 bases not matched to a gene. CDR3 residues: CASSDGTRPYNEQFF. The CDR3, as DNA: TGTGCCAGCAGTGATGGGACTAGACCCTACAATGAGCAGTTCTTC.

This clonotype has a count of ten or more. CDR3 DNA sequence: TGTGCCAGCAGCCCCAATTTTAGCGGGAGGGCCTACGAGCAGTACTTC. Its protein is CASSPNFSGRAYEQYF. The rearrangement joins TRBV28 to TRBJ2-7, with 11 bases that match TRBD2. The CDR3 has 16 residues. Germline assignment: CDR1 MDHEN and CDR2 SYDVKM. J lost 2 bases, V lost 6 bases, and 9 bases had no gene match.

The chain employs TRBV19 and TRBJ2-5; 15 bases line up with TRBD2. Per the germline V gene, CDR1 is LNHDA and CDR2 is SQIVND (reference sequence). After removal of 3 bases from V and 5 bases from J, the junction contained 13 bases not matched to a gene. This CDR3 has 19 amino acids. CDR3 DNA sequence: TGTGCCAGTAGTATCCCCGGACTAGCGGGAGGGCCGATTCGGGAGACCCAGTACTTC. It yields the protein CASSIPGLAGGPIRETQYF.

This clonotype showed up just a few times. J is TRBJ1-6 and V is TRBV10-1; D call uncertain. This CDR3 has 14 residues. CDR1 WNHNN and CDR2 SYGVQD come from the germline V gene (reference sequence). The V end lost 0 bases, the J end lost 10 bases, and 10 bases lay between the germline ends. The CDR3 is CASSESGIGSPLHF. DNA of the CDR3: TGCGCCAGCAGTGAGTCAGGAATCGGGTCACCCCTCCACTTT.

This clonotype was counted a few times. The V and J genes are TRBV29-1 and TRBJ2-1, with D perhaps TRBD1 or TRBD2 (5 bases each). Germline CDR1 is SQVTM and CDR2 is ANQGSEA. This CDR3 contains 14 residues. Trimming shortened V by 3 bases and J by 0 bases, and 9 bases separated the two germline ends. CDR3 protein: CSVEGDASYNEQFF. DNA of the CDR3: TGCAGCGTTGAGGGGGACGCCTCCTACAATGAGCAGTTCTTC.

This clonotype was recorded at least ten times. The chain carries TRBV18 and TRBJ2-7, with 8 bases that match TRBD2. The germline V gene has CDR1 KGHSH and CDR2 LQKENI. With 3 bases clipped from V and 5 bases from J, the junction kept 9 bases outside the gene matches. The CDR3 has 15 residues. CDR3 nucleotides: TGTGCCAGCTCACCGGGGACTAGTGGCATCGACGAGCAGTACTTC. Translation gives CASSPGTSGIDEQYF.

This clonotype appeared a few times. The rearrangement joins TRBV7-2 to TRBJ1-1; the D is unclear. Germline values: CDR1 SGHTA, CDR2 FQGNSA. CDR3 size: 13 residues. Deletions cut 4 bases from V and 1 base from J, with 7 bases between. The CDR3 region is CASSYKRNTEAFF. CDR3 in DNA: TGTGCCAGCAGCTATAAACGGAACACTGAAGCTTTCTTT.

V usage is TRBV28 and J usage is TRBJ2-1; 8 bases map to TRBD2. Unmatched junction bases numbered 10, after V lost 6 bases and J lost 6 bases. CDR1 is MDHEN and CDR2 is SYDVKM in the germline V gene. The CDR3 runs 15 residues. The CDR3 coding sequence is TGTGCCAGCAGCCGACCGGGACTAGGGGGCAATGAGCAGTTCTTC. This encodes CASSRPGLGGNEQFF.

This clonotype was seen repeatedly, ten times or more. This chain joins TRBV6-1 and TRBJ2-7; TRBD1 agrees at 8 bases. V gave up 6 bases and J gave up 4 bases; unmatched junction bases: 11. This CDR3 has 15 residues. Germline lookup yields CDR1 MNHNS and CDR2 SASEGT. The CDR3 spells CASRNGEQGVYEQYF. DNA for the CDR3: TGTGCCAGCAGAAATGGGGAACAGGGGGTTTACGAGCAGTACTTC.

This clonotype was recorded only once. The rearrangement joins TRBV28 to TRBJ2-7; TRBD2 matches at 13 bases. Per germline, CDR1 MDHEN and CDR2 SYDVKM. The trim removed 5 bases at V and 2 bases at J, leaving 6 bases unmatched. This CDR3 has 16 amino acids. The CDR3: CASSTTSGRITYEQYF. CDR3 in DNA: TGTGCCAGCAGTACGACTAGCGGGAGGATTACCTACGAGCAGTACTTC.

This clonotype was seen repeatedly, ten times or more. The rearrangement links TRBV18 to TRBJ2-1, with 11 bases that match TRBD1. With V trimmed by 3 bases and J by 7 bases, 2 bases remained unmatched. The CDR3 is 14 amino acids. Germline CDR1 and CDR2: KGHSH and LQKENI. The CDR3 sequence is CASSPDRGRNEQFF. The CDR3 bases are TGTGCCAGCTCACCGGACAGGGGGCGGAATGAGCAGTTCTTC.

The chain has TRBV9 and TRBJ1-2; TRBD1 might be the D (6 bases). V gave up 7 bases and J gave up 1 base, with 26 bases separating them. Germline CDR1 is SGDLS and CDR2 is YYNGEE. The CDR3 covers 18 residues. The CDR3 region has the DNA TGTGCCAGCTCCAAGGGGGGTCCTAGCCAGATACTTAACTATGGCTACACCTTC. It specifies CASSKGGPSQILNYGYTF.

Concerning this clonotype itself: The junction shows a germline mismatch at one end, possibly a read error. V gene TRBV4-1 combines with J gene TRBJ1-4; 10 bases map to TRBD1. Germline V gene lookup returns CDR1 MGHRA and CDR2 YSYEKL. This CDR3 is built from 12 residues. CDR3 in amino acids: CASSQGSGQGIF. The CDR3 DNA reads TGCGCCAGCAGCCAAGGTTCGGGACAGGGGATTTTT.

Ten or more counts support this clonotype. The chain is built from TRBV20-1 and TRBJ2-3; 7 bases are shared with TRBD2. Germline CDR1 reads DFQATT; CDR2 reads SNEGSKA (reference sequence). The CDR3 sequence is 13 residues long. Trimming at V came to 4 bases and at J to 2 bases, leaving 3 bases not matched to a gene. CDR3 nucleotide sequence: TGCAGTGCTACGGCGGGAGCCACAGATACGCAGTATTTT. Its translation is CSATAGATDTQYF.

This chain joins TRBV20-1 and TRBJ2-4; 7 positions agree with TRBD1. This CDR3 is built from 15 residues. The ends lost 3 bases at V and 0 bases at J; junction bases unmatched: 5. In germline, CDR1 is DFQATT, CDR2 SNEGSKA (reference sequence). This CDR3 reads CSASTGVEAKNIQYF. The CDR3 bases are TGCAGTGCTAGCACAGGGGTAGAAGCCAAAAACATTCAGTACTTC.

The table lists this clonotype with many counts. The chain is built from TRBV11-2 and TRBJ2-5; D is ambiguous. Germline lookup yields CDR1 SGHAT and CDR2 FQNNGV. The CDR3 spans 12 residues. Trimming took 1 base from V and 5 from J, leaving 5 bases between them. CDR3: CASSLGVETQYF. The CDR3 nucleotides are TGTGCCAGCAGCTTAGGAGTTGAGACCCAGTACTTC.

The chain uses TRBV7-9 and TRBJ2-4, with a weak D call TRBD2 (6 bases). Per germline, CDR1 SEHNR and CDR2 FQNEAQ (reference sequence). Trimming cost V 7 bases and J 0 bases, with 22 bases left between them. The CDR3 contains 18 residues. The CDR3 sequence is CASTRIRGLTIAKNIQYF. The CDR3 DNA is TGTGCCAGCACCCGTATTAGGGGACTTACCATAGCCAAAAACATTCAGTACTTC.

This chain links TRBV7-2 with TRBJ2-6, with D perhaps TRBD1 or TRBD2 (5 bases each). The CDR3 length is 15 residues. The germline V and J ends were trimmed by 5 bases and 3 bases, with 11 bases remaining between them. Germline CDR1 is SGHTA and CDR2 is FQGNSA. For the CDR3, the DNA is TGTGCCAGCAGCCAGGCAGGGAGTGGGGCCAACGTCCTGACTTTC. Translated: CASSQAGSGANVLTF. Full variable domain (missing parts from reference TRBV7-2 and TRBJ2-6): GAGVSQSPSNKVTEKGKDVELRCDPISGHTALYWYRQSLGQGLEFLIYFQGNSAPDKSGLPSDRFSAERTGGSVSTLTIQRTQQEDSAVYLCASSQAGSGANVLTFGAGSRLTVL.

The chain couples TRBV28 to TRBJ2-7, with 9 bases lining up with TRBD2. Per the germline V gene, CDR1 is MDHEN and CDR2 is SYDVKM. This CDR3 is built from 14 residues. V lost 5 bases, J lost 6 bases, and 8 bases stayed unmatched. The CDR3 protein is CASSTTSGVSEQYF. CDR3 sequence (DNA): TGTGCCAGCAGTACGACTAGCGGTGTCTCCGAGCAGTACTTC.

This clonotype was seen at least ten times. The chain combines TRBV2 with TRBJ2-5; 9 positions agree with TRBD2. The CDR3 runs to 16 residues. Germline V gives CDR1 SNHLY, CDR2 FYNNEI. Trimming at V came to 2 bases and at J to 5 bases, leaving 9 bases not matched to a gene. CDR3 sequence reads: CASSEQVAGGPETQYF. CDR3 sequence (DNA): TGTGCCAGCAGTGAACAGGTGGCGGGAGGGCCGGAGACCCAGTACTTC.

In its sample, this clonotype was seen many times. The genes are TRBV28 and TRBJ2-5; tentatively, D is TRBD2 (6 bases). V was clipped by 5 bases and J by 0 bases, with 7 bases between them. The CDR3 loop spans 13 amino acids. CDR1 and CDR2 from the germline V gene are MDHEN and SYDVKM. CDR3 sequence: CASSRLDQETQYF. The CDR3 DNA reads TGTGCCAGCAGTCGACTAGACCAAGAGACCCAGTACTTC.

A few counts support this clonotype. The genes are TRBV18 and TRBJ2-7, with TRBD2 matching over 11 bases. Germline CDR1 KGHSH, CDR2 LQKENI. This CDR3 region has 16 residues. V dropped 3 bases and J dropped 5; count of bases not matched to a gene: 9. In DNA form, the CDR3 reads TGTGCCAGCTCACCCCTTACTAGCGGGAGAGAGCACGAGCAGTACTTC. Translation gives CASSPLTSGREHEQYF.

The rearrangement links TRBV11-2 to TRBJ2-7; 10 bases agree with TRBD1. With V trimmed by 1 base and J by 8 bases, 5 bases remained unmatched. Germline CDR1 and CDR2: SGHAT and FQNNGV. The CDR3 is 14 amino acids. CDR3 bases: TGTGCCAGCAGCTTAGCAGAGGACAGGGGGAAGCAGTACTTC. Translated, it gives CASSLAEDRGKQYF.

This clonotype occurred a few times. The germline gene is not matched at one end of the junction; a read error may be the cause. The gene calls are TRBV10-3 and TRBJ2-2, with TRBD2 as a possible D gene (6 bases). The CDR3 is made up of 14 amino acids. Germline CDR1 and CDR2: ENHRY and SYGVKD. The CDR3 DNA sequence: TGTGCCATCAGGACCCTAGCAGACACCGGGGGGCTGTTTTTT. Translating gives CAIRTLADTGGLFF.

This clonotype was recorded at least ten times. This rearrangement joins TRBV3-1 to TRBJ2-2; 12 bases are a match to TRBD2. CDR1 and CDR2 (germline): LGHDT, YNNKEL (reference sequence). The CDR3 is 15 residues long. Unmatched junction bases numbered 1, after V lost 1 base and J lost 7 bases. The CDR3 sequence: CASSQGLAGVGELFF. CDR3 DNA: TGTGCCAGCAGCCAAGGACTAGCGGGAGTCGGGGAGCTGTTTTTT.